The 23 T cell receptor beta chains reported below all come from one sample, sequenced in a study of immune characterization of retroperitoneal liposarcoma (dated by TCRdb to between 2018 and 2021). Preparation of the library involved PCR. The run used a NextSeq 500. TCRdb reran the public reads through fastp at Q25 and MiXCR, keeping productive beta chains. Records with the same CDR3 protein are collapsed into one entry carrying the most frequent genes and DNA. This sample holds under 11,000 distinct CDR3 sequences; 22% were observed only once. 8.9% of the sample is in the top ten clones. Sequencing used blood. The receptors were sampled from a female donor with retroperitoneal liposarcoma.

V gene TRBV5-1 combines with J gene TRBJ2-3; no clear D. Trimming took off 0 bases at V and 2 bases at J, with 7 bases between the two ends. From germline, CDR1 is SGHRS and CDR2 YFSETQ. CDR3 length: 14 residues. CDR3 nucleotide sequence: TGCGCCAGCAGCTTGGAGAGACTCACAGATACGCAGTATTTT. It yields the protein CASSLERLTDTQYF.

The chain couples TRBV7-2 to TRBJ1-2, with D perhaps matching TRBD1 (6 bases). In germline, CDR1 is SGHTA, CDR2 FQGNSA. V shed 2 bases and J shed 1 base, with 14 bases lying between them. The CDR3 consists of 16 residues. The CDR3 coding sequence is TGTGCCAGCAGCTTACGCCTGCAGGGGATTAACTATGGCTACACCTTC. Translation gives CASSLRLQGINYGYTF.

A few counts support this clonotype. This chain links TRBV24-1 with TRBJ2-1; weak D call: TRBD2 (6 bases). CDR1 and CDR2 (germline): KGHDR, SFDVKD. V dropped 9 bases and J dropped 3 bases, with 11 bases sitting between them. CDR3 size: 13 residues. CDR3 sequence (DNA): TGTGCCACCGCGGGACTTAACTACAATGAGCAGTTCTTC. Translated, it gives CATAGLNYNEQFF.

This clonotype ranks as medium-sized. The chain uses TRBV7-6 and TRBJ2-1; D is tentatively TRBD1 or TRBD2 (5 bases each). V lost 5 bases, J lost 4 bases, and 15 bases lay in between. This CDR3 is built from 15 residues. The V gene's germline CDR1 is SGHVS and CDR2 FNYEAQ. CDR3: CASSPSDGAYNEQFF. CDR3 DNA sequence: TGTGCCAGCAGCCCCTCGGACGGGGCGTACAATGAGCAGTTCTTC.

This clonotype occurred many times. This chain connects TRBV11-2 to TRBJ2-5; D call uncertain. Trimming removed 5 bases from V and 2 bases from J, with 21 bases in between. The CDR3 spans 17 residues. Looked up from germline, CDR1 is SGHAT and CDR2 is FQNNGV. For the CDR3, the DNA is TGTGCCAGCAGCCCCCCCCGCGCTGACTTTTGGCAAGAGACCCAGTACTTC. This encodes CASSPPRADFWQETQYF. Using reference TRBV11-2 and TRBJ2-5 for the parts outside the CDR3, the full variable domain is EAGVAQSPRYKIIEKRQSVAFWCNPISGHATLYWYQQILGQGPKLLIQFQNNGVVDDSQLPKDRFSAERLKGVDSTLKIQPAKLEDSAVYLCASSPPRADFWQETQYFGPGTRLLVL.

This clonotype was seen at least ten times. The chain couples TRBV24-1 to TRBJ2-1, with 12 bases lining up with TRBD2. The V gene's germline CDR1 is KGHDR and CDR2 SFDVKD. The CDR3 sequence is 16 residues long. V shed 4 bases and J 6 bases; nucleotides not matched to a gene: 6. The CDR3 bases are TGTGCCACCAGTGACCCACTAGCGGGAGGACTCAATGAGCAGTTCTTC. It codes for CATSDPLAGGLNEQFF.

This clonotype appeared a few times. This chain joins TRBV4-1 and TRBJ2-1, with D perhaps TRBD1 or TRBD2 (6 bases each). Judging by the DNA end, TRBJ2-7 fits better; the J call may be wrong. Per the germline V gene, CDR1 is MGHRA and CDR2 is YSYEKL. This CDR3 region has 12 residues. In DNA form, the CDR3 reads TGCGCCAGCAGCCAGAGGGGGGACGAGCAGTACTTC. Its protein product is CASSQRGDEQYF.

This clonotype was found many times. V gene TRBV25-1 combines with J gene TRBJ1-3; possibly TRBD1 for D (5 bases). Germline CDR1 and CDR2: MGHDK and SYGVNS. Trimming stripped 3 bases from V and 0 bases from J, with 12 bases between. The CDR3 has 16 amino acids. As DNA, the CDR3 is TGTGCCAGCAGTGATGGAGGTGGGGGCTCTGGAAACACCATATATTTT. Encoded protein: CASSDGGGGSGNTIYF.

In this sample, this clonotype is medium-sized. The genes are TRBV7-3 and TRBJ2-1; the D is unclear. TRBJ2-7 explains the end of the DNA better; the J call may be wrong. The germline gives CDR1 SGHTA, CDR2 FQGTGA. This CDR3 is built from 12 residues. The CDR3 DNA follows: TGTGCCAGCAGCTCCGTCGGCTACGAGCAGTACTTC. The encoded protein is CASSSVGYEQYF.

This clonotype was found many times. The chain has TRBV6-1 and TRBJ2-3; 8 nucleotides agree with TRBD2. Germline CDR1 MNHNS, CDR2 SASEGT. This CDR3 has 13 residues. After removal of 6 bases from V and 7 bases from J, the junction contained 6 bases not matched to a gene. CDR3 in amino acids: CASSGGGRYTQYF. The CDR3 DNA reads as TGTGCCAGCAGCGGGGGGGGAAGATATACGCAGTATTTT.

Many counts were recorded for this clonotype. V and J are TRBV12-3 or TRBV12-4 and TRBJ2-6, with a weak D call TRBD1 (5 bases). V was clipped by 7 bases and J by 0 bases, with 7 bases between them. The CDR3 is 14 amino acids. DNA for the CDR3: TGTGCCAGCACTAGGGGCTCTGGGGCCAACGTCCTGACTTTC. It translates to CASTRGSGANVLTF.

V usage is TRBV7-8 and J usage is TRBJ1-5; TRBD1 agrees at 8 bases. The germline V gene has CDR1 SGHVS and CDR2 FQNEAQ. The CDR3 loop spans 13 amino acids. The ends lost 5 bases at V and 7 bases at J; junction bases unmatched: 4. DNA for the CDR3: TGTGCCAGCAGCCAAGACAGGGGCCAGCCCCAGCATTTT. It translates to CASSQDRGQPQHF.

By frequency in the sample, this clonotype is medium-sized. The chain has TRBV27 and TRBJ2-3; 9 bases align to TRBD2. The CDR3 is 16 amino acids. CDR1 MNHEY and CDR2 SMNVEV come from the germline V gene (reference sequence). Trimming at V came to 3 bases and at J to 0 bases, leaving 4 bases not matched to a gene. CDR3 region: CASSFWAGGSTDTQYF. CDR3 sequence (DNA): TGTGCCAGCAGTTTCTGGGCGGGGGGGAGCACAGATACGCAGTATTTT.

The rearrangement joins TRBV24-1 to TRBJ2-5; 7 bases are a match to TRBD1. The CDR3 has 16 amino acids. After removal of 3 bases from V and 4 bases from J, the junction contained 10 bases not matched to a gene. Germline loops: CDR1 KGHDR, CDR2 SFDVKD. The CDR3 is CATSDHYTGDRETQYF. In DNA, the CDR3 is TGTGCCACCAGTGATCATTATACAGGGGATCGAGAGACCCAGTACTTC.

This clonotype came up many times. The chain has TRBV6-1 and TRBJ2-5; 7 bases line up with TRBD1. CDR3 size: 13 residues. V lost 4 bases to trimming and J lost 4 bases; unmatched junction nucleotides: 3. Germline V gene sequence: CDR1 MNHNS, CDR2 SASEGT. CDR3 amino acids: CASSVEGAETQYF. The CDR3 DNA reads as TGTGCCAGCAGTGTTGAGGGGGCAGAGACCCAGTACTTC.

This clonotype is termed medium-sized. The V gene is TRBV6-1, the J gene TRBJ2-5; 11 nucleotides line up with TRBD2. Matching the DNA end better, TRBJ2-7 makes the J call doubtful. There are 14 residues in the CDR3. The germline V gene has CDR1 MNHNS and CDR2 SASEGT. This CDR3 reads CASKGTSGTYEQYF. Written as DNA, the CDR3 is TGTGCCAGCAAAGGGACTAGCGGCACCTACGAGCAGTACTTC.

This clonotype was seen a few times. This rearrangement joins TRBV27 to TRBJ2-1; 8 bases agree with TRBD1. With the DNA end fitting TRBJ2-7 better, the J assignment may be wrong. The germline gives CDR1 MNHEY, CDR2 SMNVEV (reference sequence). The CDR3 loop spans 15 amino acids. The CDR3 DNA reads TGTGCCAGCAGTCCAGCCCGGACAGGGTGGAACGAGCAGTACTTC. Protein: CASSPARTGWNEQYF.

This clonotype occurred many times. The gene calls are TRBV6-1 and TRBJ2-7, with D uncertain. The V gene lost 2 bases and the J gene lost 0 bases, with 11 bases spanning the gap. CDR1 and CDR2 from the germline V gene are MNHNS and SASEGT. This CDR3 contains 15 residues. The CDR3 protein is CASSEFQEISYEQYF. The CDR3 region has the DNA TGTGCCAGCAGTGAATTCCAGGAAATCTCCTACGAGCAGTACTTC.

This clonotype was seen only a few times. The rearrangement uses TRBV27 and TRBJ2-7, with 7 bases matching TRBD2. Trimming at V came to 10 bases and at J to 0 bases, leaving 3 bases not matched to a gene. The CDR3 has 12 residues. The V gene's germline CDR1 is MNHEY and CDR2 SMNVEV (reference sequence). The CDR3 region has the DNA TGTGCCACCCGGGACTACTCCTACGAGCAGTACTTC. This gives the protein CATRDYSYEQYF.

This clonotype was detected ten times or more. The chain combines TRBV11-3 with TRBJ2-3, with 8 bases that match TRBD2. CDR3 size: 17 residues. From germline, CDR1 is SGHNT and CDR2 YENEEA. J gave up 0 bases and V 5 bases, and 10 bases lay outside the gene matches. CDR3 protein: CASSPNRVAGSTDTQYF. In DNA, the CDR3 is TGTGCCAGCAGCCCAAACCGCGTAGCGGGAAGCACAGATACGCAGTATTTT.

This clonotype appeared a few times. The CDR3 DNA reads as TGTGCCAGCAGTGACTCGCGTGACGCATACAATGAGCAGTTCTTC. It is translated as CASSDSRDAYNEQFF. The V gene is TRBV6-4, the J gene TRBJ2-1; D gene unclear. Germline lookup yields CDR1 MRHNA and CDR2 SNTAGT. Trimming removed 0 bases at V and 4 bases at J, with 10 bases between. The CDR3 has 15 amino acids.

This clonotype appeared many times. CDR3 residues: CASSPRWADEQYF. The CDR3 region has the DNA TGTGCCAGCAGCCCCAGATGGGCTGACGAGCAGTACTTC. V is TRBV11-2 and J is TRBJ2-1; D gene ambiguous. The end of the DNA is better explained by TRBJ2-7, so the J call may be wrong. From germline, CDR1 is SGHAT and CDR2 FQNNGV. The CDR3 consists of 13 residues.

The rearrangement joins TRBV7-6 to TRBJ2-1; 8 bases map to TRBD2. The CDR3 is 16 residues long. Germline V gene sequence: CDR1 SGHVS, CDR2 FNYEAQ. The V gene end was trimmed by 1 base and the J gene end by 7 bases; junction bases not matched to a gene: 9. The CDR3 sequence is CASSLGSLAGDNEQFF. CDR3 sequence (DNA): TGTGCCAGCAGCTTAGGGTCCCTAGCGGGTGATAATGAGCAGTTCTTC.